This TCR beta chain was profiled in a study of PD-L1 blockade in urothelial cancer. Study as a whole: As for prior chemotherapy regimens, patients had received 0 to 3.

Clones were read by immunoSEQ multiplex PCR, and TCRdb kept only the in-frame ones, dropping some. The sample yields around 62,000 clones, about nine tenths seen once. Noted time point: peripheral blood 6 weeks after treatment start. Per-patient samples, pretreatment and on-treatment, numbered 1 to 8. Germline values: CDR1 SQVTM, CDR2 ANQGSEA. This CDR3 spans 11 amino acids. Trimming stripped 3 bases from V and 8 bases from J, with 8 bases between. The chain employs TRBV29-1 and TRBJ2-4, with D perhaps TRBD1 (5 bases). The sequences come from PBMCs, collected around atezolizumab (anti-PD-L1) treatment. The TCR comes from a man in his fifties or sixties with urothelial cancer. The CDR3 spells CSVDSRDIQYF. In nucleotides, the CDR3 is TGCAGCGTTGATTCCAGGGACATTCAGTACTTC. The full variable domain, in which reference TRBV29-1 and TRBJ2-4 provide the parts outside the CDR3, is SAVISQKPSRDICQRGTSLTIQCQVDSQVTMMFWYRQQPGQSLTLIATANQGSEATYESGFVIDKFPISRPNLTFSTLTVSNMSPEDSSIYLCSVDSRDIQYFGAGTRLSVL.